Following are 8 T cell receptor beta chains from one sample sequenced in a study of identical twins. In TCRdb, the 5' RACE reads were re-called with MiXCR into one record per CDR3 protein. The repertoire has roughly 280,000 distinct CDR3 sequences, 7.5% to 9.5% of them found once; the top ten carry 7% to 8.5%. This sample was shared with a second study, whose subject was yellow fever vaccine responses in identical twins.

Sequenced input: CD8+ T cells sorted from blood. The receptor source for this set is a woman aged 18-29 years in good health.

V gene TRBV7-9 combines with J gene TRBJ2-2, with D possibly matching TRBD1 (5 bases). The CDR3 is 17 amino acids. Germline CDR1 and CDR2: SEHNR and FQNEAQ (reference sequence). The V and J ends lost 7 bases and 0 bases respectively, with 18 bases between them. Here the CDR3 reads CASTDLRGTANTGELFF. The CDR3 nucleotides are TGTGCCAGCACCGACCTAAGGGGAACAGCGAACACCGGGGAGCTGTTTTTT.

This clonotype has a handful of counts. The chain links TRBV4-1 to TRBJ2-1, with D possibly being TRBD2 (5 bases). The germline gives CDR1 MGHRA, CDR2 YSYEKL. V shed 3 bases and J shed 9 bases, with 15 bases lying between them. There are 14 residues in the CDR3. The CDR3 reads CASSHGPPRGEQFF. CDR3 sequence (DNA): TGCGCCAGCAGCCATGGTCCTCCACGGGGTGAGCAGTTCTTC.

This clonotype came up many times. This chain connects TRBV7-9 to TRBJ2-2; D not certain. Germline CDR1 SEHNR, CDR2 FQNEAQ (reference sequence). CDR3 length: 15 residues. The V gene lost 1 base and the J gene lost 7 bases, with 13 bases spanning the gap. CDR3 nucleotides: TGTGCCAGCAGCTTAGACACCGGTCAGGACGGGGAGCTGTTTTTT. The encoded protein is CASSLDTGQDGELFF. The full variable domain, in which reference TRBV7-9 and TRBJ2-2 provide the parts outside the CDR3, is DTGVSQNPRHKITKRGQNVTFRCDPISEHNRLYWYRQTLGQGPEFLTYFQNEAQLEKSRLLSDRFSAERPKGSFSTLEIQRTEQGDSAMYLCASSLDTGQDGELFFGEGSRLTVL.

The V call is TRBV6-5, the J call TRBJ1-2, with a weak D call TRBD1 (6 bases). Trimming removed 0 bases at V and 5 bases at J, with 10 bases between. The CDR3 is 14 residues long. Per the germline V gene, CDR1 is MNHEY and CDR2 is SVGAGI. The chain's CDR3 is CASSYSGQKYGYTF. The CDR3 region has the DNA TGTGCCAGCAGTTACTCCGGACAGAAATATGGCTACACCTTC.

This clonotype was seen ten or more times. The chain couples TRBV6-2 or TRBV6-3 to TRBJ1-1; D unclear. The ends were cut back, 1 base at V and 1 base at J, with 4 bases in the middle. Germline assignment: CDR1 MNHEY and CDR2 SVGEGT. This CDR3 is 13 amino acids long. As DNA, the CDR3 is TGTGCCAGCAGTTACTTTCCGAACACTGAAGCTTTCTTT. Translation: CASSYFPNTEAFF.

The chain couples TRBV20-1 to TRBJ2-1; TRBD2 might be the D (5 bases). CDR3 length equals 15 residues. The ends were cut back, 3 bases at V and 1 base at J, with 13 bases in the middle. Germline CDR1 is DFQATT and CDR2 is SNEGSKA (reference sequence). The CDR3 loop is CSASGGSQSYNEQFF. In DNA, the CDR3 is TGCAGTGCTAGTGGTGGGAGCCAATCCTACAATGAGCAGTTCTTC.

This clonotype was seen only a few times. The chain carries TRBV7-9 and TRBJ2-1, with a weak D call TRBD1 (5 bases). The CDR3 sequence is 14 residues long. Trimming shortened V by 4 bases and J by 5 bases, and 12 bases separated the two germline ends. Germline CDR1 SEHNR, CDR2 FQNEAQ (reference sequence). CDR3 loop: CASSWRTTNNEQFF. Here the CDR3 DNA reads TGTGCCAGCAGCTGGCGGACAACGAACAATGAGCAGTTCTTC.

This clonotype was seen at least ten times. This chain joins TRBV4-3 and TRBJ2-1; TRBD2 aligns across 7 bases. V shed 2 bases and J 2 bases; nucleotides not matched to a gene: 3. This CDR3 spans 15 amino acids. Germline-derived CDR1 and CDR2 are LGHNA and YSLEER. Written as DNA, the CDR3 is TGCGCCAGCAGCCAAACAGCGGGGACCTACAATGAGCAGTTCTTC. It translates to CASSQTAGTYNEQFF.